This is a list of T cell receptor beta chains from one sample in a study of CD8 T cells in Susac syndrome. Via MiXCR, TCRdb re-called the immunoSEQ multiplex PCR reads, giving one row per CDR3 protein. This table has 150,000 or so distinct CDR3 sequences, around 95% appearing once. Sequencing input: CD4+ T cells from PBMCs. These receptor sequences come from a human donor with Susac syndrome. The CDR3 runs from the conserved cysteine through the conserved F or W. Each record gives: D gene, J gene, clone size, CDR3 length, V gene, CDR3 protein, CDR3 DNA. The D gene is left open where the match is weak. Rows may omit the clone size; those that give it use once, few, many or a size class.

.	TRBJ1-1	.	11	TRBV29-1	CSVDRNTEAFF	TGCAGCGTTGACAGGAACACTGAAGCTTTCTTT
TRBD1	TRBJ2-7	.	15	TRBV30	CAWSGGRGIGNEQYF	TGTGCCTGGAGTGGAGGCAGGGGGATTGGCAACGAGCAGTACTTC
.	TRBJ2-1	.	17	TRBV20-1	CSARDGSGQPHYNEQFF	TGCAGTGCTAGAGACGGCTCGGGTCAACCACATTACAATGAGCAGTTCTTC
.	TRBJ2-7	.	11	TRBV20-1	CSARRGYEQYF	TGCAGTGCTAGACGCGGGTACGAGCAGTACTTC
.	TRBJ1-1	.	13	TRBV28	CASLGSMNTEAFF	TGTGCCAGCCTGGGTTCGATGAACACTGAAGCTTTCTTT
.	TRBJ2-1	.	12	TRBV12-3/TRBV12-4	CASSFPDGMQFF	TGTGCCAGCAGTTTCCCCGACGGAATGCAGTTCTTC
.	TRBJ2-6	.	17	TRBV4-1	CASSQPPGASGANVLTF	TGCGCCAGCAGCCAACCACCCGGAGCCTCTGGGGCCAACGTCCTGACTTTC
TRBD2	TRBJ2-2	.	17	TRBV3-1	CASSQGQLAGVTGELFF	TGTGCCAGCAGCCAAGGTCAGCTAGCGGGTGTTACCGGGGAGCTGTTTTTT
TRBD2	TRBJ2-5	.	14	TRBV20-1	CSAGLAGVAETQYF	TGCAGTGCGGGGCTAGCGGGAGTGGCGGAGACCCAGTACTTC
.	TRBJ1-1	.	14	TRBV4-3	CASSHAGMNTEAFF	TGCGCCAGCAGCCATGCAGGGATGAACACTGAAGCTTTCTTT
.	TRBJ2-5	once	12	TRBV7-9	CASSPLQETQYF	TGTGCCAGCAGCCCCCTGCAAGAGACCCAGTACTTC
.	TRBJ2-5	.	12	TRBV3-1	CASGGAGETQYF	TGTGCCAGCGGGGGCGCGGGAGAGACCCAGTACTTC
TRBD1	TRBJ1-5	.	13	TRBV12-3/TRBV12-4	CASNRGRSQPQHF	TGTGCCAGCAACAGGGGGCGCAGTCAGCCCCAGCATTTT
TRBD1	TRBJ2-3	.	14	TRBV20-1	CSARDRGSTDTQYF	TGCAGTGCTAGAGACAGGGGGAGCACAGATACGCAGTATTTT
.	TRBJ2-7	.	11	TRBV29-1	CSVLTGLEQYF	TGCAGCGTTCTAACAGGGCTCGAGCAGTACTTC
.	TRBJ2-5	.	13	TRBV29-1	CSVEDQGRETQYF	TGCAGCGTTGAAGATCAAGGGCGGGAGACCCAGTACTTC
.	TRBJ1-5	once	16	TRBV27	CASSLFQGQGNQPQHF	TGTGCCAGCAGTTTATTTCAGGGGCAAGGCAATCAGCCCCAGCATTTT
.	TRBJ2-7	once	12	TRBV20-1	CSAKAGMDEQYF	TGCAGTGCTAAGGCGGGAATGGACGAGCAGTACTTC
.	TRBJ1-2	.	12	TRBV29-1	CSVDRAGQGYTF	TGCAGCGTTGATCGGGCAGGACAAGGCTACACCTTC
.	TRBJ1-2	.	15	TRBV7-7	CASSRGRQLHYGYTF	TGTGCTAGCAGCCGGGGACGACAGCTACACTATGGCTACACCTTC
.	TRBJ2-3	few	11	TRBV28	CASSLRDTQYF	TGTGCCAGCAGTTTAAGAGATACGCAGTATTTT
TRBD2	TRBJ2-7	.	12	TRBV12-3/TRBV12-4	CASREDLYEQYF	TGTGCCAGCCGGGAGGACCTCTACGAGCAGTACTTC
TRBD2	TRBJ2-5	.	14	TRBV11-2	CATGAADAGGTQYF	TGTGCAACTGGGGCAGCCGATGCGGGAGGGACCCAGTACTTC
.	TRBJ1-2	.	14	TRBV18	CASSPPKGNYGYTF	TGTGCCAGCTCACCACCGAAAGGCAACTATGGCTACACCTTC
TRBD2	TRBJ2-7	.	13	TRBV7-2	CASSTRTSDEQYF	TGTGCCAGCAGCACCCGGACTAGCGACGAGCAGTACTTC
.	TRBJ2-5	.	11	TRBV20-1	CSARLVETQYF	TGCAGTGCTAGACTAGTAGAGACCCAGTACTTC
TRBD1	TRBJ1-2	.	15	TRBV29-1	CSVERRDREFGGYTF	TGCAGCGTTGAGCGCAGGGACAGGGAATTCGGTGGCTACACCTTC
.	TRBJ2-1	.	15	TRBV5-6	CASSSPYSSYNEQFF	TGTGCCAGCAGCTCCCCTTATAGCTCCTACAATGAGCAGTTCTTC
.	TRBJ2-3	.	14	TRBV25-1	CASSAGFLTDTQYF	TGTGCCAGCAGTGCGGGATTCCTCACAGATACGCAGTATTTT
TRBD1	TRBJ2-6	.	16	TRBV7-9	CASSWYRGSGANVLTF	TGTGCCAGCAGCTGGTACAGGGGCTCTGGGGCCAACGTCCTGACTTTC
.	TRBJ1-1	.	13	TRBV28	CASSFFPGTEAFF	TGTGCCAGCAGTTTTTTCCCGGGGACTGAAGCTTTCTTT
.	TRBJ1-5	.	13	TRBV7-8	CASSLKVNQPQHF	TGTGCCAGCAGCTTAAAGGTCAATCAGCCCCAGCATTTT
.	TRBJ2-1	.	15	TRBV6-2/TRBV6-3	CASTVDGRGVNEQFF	TGTGCCAGCACTGTTGACGGGAGAGGCGTCAATGAGCAGTTCTTC
.	TRBJ2-2	few	14	TRBV6-1	CASRSLSQTGELFF	TGTGCCAGCAGATCACTAAGTCAGACCGGGGAGCTGTTTTTT
TRBD1	TRBJ2-3	once	15	TRBV12-3/TRBV12-4	CASATRDRGADTQYF	TGTGCCAGCGCCACCCGGGACAGGGGCGCAGATACGCAGTATTTT
.	TRBJ2-3	once	16	TRBV7-6	CASSLVVAQSTDTQYF	TGTGCCAGCAGCTTAGTGGTAGCCCAATCCACAGATACGCAGTATTTT
.	TRBJ2-1	.	15	TRBV6-2/TRBV6-3	CASSPDSRSYNEQFF	TGTGCCAGCAGTCCCGACAGCCGCTCCTACAATGAGCAGTTCTTC
.	TRBJ2-1	.	15	TRBV6-5	CASSPIRATYNEQFF	TGTGCCAGCAGTCCCATTAGGGCCACCTACAATGAGCAGTTCTTC
TRBD2	TRBJ2-1	.	15	TRBV9	CASSLSGESYNEQFF	TGTGCCAGCAGCCTTAGCGGGGAGTCCTACAATGAGCAGTTCTTC
.	TRBJ2-7	.	14	TRBV12-3/TRBV12-4	CASSLGGVGYEQYF	TGTGCCAGCAGTTTGGGCGGGGTGGGCTACGAGCAGTACTTC
.	TRBJ2-7	.	13	TRBV3-1	CASSQVSGYEQYF	TGTGCCAGCAGCCAAGTATCCGGGTACGAGCAGTACTTC
.	TRBJ2-1	.	15	TRBV4-2	CASSRGTDKYNEQFF	TGTGCCAGCAGCCGAGGGACTGACAAGTACAATGAGCAGTTCTTC
.	TRBJ2-5	.	13	TRBV5-6	CASSPPVQETQYF	TGTGCCAGCAGCCCCCCCGTCCAAGAGACCCAGTACTTC
.	TRBJ2-5	once	12	TRBV12-3/TRBV12-4	CASSVRGETQYF	TGTGCCAGCAGCGTCAGAGGGGAGACCCAGTACTTC
.	TRBJ1-4	.	12	TRBV29-1	CSVRIEGEKLFF	TGCAGCGTTCGTATTGAGGGTGAAAAACTGTTTTTT
.	TRBJ1-4	.	14	TRBV21-1	CARGRQGANEKLFF	TGTGCCAGGGGCCGACAGGGGGCTAATGAAAAACTGTTTTTT
.	TRBJ2-2	once	12	TRBV9	CASSVGSGELFF	TGTGCCAGCAGCGTAGGGTCCGGGGAGCTGTTTTTT
TRBD2	TRBJ2-3	.	16	TRBV5-4	CASSLALAGGSDTQYF	TGTGCCAGCAGCTTGGCGCTAGCGGGAGGCTCAGATACGCAGTATTTT